These 10 T cell receptor beta chains originate from one sample sequenced in a study of blood T cell repertoires in COVID-19. Method: immunoSEQ multiplex PCR; TCRdb's copy keeps in-frame clones and lacks some. The data contain some 340,000 clones, around 83% of them singletons. Sequencing input: peripheral blood. These TCRs come from a man aged 30-40 years with active or convalescent COVID-19.

The chain employs TRBV7-9 and TRBJ1-1, with 12 bases matching TRBD1. The CDR3 length is 19 residues. The germline V gene encodes CDR1 SEHNR and CDR2 FQNEAQ (reference sequence). V shed 0 bases, J shed 1 base, and the junction held 9 bases outside the gene matches. The CDR3 DNA reads TGTGCCAGCAGCTTAGCATTTCGGGGACAGGGGGCCCCGAACACTGAAGCTTTCTTT. Encoded protein: CASSLAFRGQGAPNTEAFF.

The chain links TRBV5-4 to TRBJ1-1, with D possibly TRBD1 on 5 matching bases. Trimming pared 3 bases from V and 1 base from J, leaving 13 bases between. The CDR3 totals 15 residues. Germline V lookup: CDR1 SGHNT, CDR2 YYREEE (reference sequence). CDR3 in DNA: TGTGCCAGCAGCTATGGGGGGTCAGAGAACACTGAAGCTTTCTTT. Translating gives CASSYGGSENTEAFF.

The rearrangement joins TRBV6-2 or TRBV6-3 to TRBJ2-7; TRBD1 matches at 7 bases. V shed 2 bases, J shed 3 bases, and the junction held 4 bases outside the gene matches. Germline values: CDR1 MNHEY, CDR2 SVGEGT. The CDR3 is made up of 14 amino acids. The CDR3 nucleotides are TGTGCCAGCAGTTACCGGGGACAGAGCTACGAGCAGTACTTC. It yields the protein CASSYRGQSYEQYF.

The J gene is TRBJ1-2, the V gene TRBV4-2, with D hard to call. Trimming removed 0 bases at V and 5 bases at J, with 16 bases between. CDR1 and CDR2 (germline): LGHNA, YNFKEQ. The CDR3 extends over 16 amino acids. The chain's CDR3 is CASSQELSRNRYGYTF. CDR3 in DNA: TGTGCCAGCAGCCAAGAGTTATCCAGGAATAGATATGGCTACACCTTC.

This chain connects TRBV12-2 to TRBJ2-7; TRBD2, the table's D call, was not compared with the DNA. TRBV12-2 is annotated as a pseudogene. The CDR3 consists of 14 residues. The DNA of the CDR3 is TGTGCAAGTCGCTTGGGGGACTTAACCTACGAGCAGTACTTC. It is translated as CASRLGDLTYEQYF.

The chain carries TRBV4-3 and TRBJ2-7, with a weak D call TRBD1 (5 bases). CDR3 size: 13 residues. Looked up from germline, CDR1 is LGHNA and CDR2 is YSLEER. The V gene lost 2 bases and the J gene lost 3 bases, with 8 bases spanning the gap. This chain's CDR3 is CASSQWQGYEQYF. For the CDR3, the DNA is TGCGCCAGCAGCCAATGGCAGGGCTACGAGCAGTACTTC.

The V call is TRBV29-1, the J call TRBJ2-7; D may be TRBD1 (5 bases). CDR3 size: 13 residues. CDR1 SQVTM and CDR2 ANQGSEA come from the germline V gene. The V end was cut by 4 bases, the J end by 4 bases, with 14 bases between. Here the CDR3 DNA reads TGCAGCGTTGGGCAGGGTTGGAATTACGAGCAGTACTTC. This gives the protein CSVGQGWNYEQYF.

The chain combines TRBV7-2 with TRBJ2-3, with no clear D. Germline lookup yields CDR1 SGHTA and CDR2 FQGNSA. Trimming took 7 bases from V and 5 from J, leaving 16 bases between them. There are 14 residues in the CDR3. This CDR3 reads CASTPSPRGDTQYF. The CDR3 DNA reads as TGTGCCAGCACCCCAAGTCCCCGAGGAGATACGCAGTATTTT.

The V and J genes are TRBV18 and TRBJ1-6, with D perhaps matching TRBD1 (5 bases). The V gene lost 3 bases and the J gene lost 11 bases, with 8 bases spanning the gap. CDR1 is KGHSH and CDR2 is LQKENI in the germline V gene. The CDR3 runs 12 residues. The CDR3 protein is CASSPTEAPLHF. DNA for the CDR3: TGTGCCAGCTCACCGACAGAAGCACCCCTCCACTTT.

This clone was seen a single time. The chain links TRBV12-2 to TRBJ1-1. TRBV12-2 is noted as a pseudogene. This CDR3 region has 11 residues. The CDR3 nucleotides read TGTGCTCCCCGTTGTAGAACTGAAGCTTTCTTT. Translated, it gives CAPRCRTEAFF.